This entry is about one T cell receptor (beta chain). Its target is unknown. The sample originates from a study of CD4 T cells in relation to SARS-CoV-2 and coronaviruses. Study-wide points: Crossreactive clones expanded significantly less to SARS-CoV-2 than monoreactive clones. No donor gave both pre-pandemic and post-infection samples.

Uncultured naive and memory CD4+ T cells supplied DNA for deep TCR-beta sequencing. Data came from immunoSEQ multiplex PCR; TCRdb stores just in-frame clones and leaves some out. Here the sample spans some 64,000 clones, approximately 94% being singletons. Unexposed donor CD4+ T cells date from about 2011-2018, before the COVID-19 pandemic. This sequence originates from a human donor in good health. The specimen was naive CD4+ T cells from PBMCs. Subset defined: naive CD4+ T cells isolated by negative enrichment.

CDR3 in amino acids: CSVVSYNEQFF. Here the CDR3 DNA reads TGCAGCGTTGTCAGCTACAATGAGCAGTTCTTC. The chain carries TRBV29-1 and TRBJ2-1; D is ambiguous. The V gene's germline CDR1 is SQVTM and CDR2 ANQGSEA. The CDR3 runs 11 residues. Deletions cut 4 bases from V and 3 bases from J, with 4 bases between.